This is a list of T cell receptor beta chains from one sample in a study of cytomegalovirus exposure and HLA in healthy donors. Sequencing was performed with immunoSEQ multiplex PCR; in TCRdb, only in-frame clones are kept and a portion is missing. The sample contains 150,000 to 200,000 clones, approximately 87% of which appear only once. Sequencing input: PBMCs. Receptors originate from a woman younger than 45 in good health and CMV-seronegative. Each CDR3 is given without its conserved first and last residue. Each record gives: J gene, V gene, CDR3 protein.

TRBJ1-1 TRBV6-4 ASSLNVNTEAF
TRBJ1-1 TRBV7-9 ASSLEQITEAF
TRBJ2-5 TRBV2 ASSPDRRAETQY
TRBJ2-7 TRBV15 ATSNGLAGRAYEQY
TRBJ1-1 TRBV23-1 ASGRGLPRSTEAF
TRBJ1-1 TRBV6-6 ASSYLQGLGTEAF
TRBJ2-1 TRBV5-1 ASHRVGDQVEQF
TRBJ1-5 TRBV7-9 ASSFGSGNQPQH
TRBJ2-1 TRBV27 ASRYQSSYNEQF
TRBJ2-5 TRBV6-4 ASSDSLFRSQRETQY
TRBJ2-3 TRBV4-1 ASSQVKLAGVADTQY
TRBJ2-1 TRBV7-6 ASSYSAGGPVNEQF
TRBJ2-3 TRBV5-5 ASSGDGTDTQY
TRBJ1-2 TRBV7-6 ASSFSPPGFDYGYT
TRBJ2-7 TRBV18 ASSQNRDRRTYEQY
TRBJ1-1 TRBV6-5 ASSPGSAYTEAF
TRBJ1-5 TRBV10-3 AISELVDQPQH
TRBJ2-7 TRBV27 ASKKGGGKYEQY
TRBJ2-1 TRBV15 ATSISGTGYNEQF
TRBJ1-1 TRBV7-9 ASSLVRAGTEAF
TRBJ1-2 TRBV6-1 ATEGFYGYT
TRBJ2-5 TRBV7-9 ASSLALGAGLKTQY
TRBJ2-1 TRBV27 ASSLTSFSEQF
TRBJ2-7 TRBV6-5 ASSHGQGSGEQY
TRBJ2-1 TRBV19 ASTRRQGASYNEQF
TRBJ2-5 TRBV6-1 ASSGDRGREETQY
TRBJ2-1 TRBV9 ASSVSGGNNEQF
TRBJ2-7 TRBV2 ASSSLYEQY
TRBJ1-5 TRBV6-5 ASSSGGPQH
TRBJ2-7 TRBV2 ASSSGTGRNEQY
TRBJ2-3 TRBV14 ASSQGIPPSTQY
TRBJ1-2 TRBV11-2 ASSLRPAYGYT
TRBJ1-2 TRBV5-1 ASSLADAYGYT
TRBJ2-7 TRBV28 ASSLKASGRFSYEQY
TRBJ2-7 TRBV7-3 ASSPPRFGGIEALSYEQY
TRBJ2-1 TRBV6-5 ASSYGSGDEQF
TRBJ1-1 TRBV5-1 ASSLDRGPNTEAF
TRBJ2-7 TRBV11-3 ASSRRDGYEQY
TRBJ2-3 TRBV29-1 SVEGLARGSTDTQY
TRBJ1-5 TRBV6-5 ASSPDRAYQPQH
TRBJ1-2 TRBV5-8 ANLWGRGDSDGYT
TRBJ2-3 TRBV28 ASSQIAGSTDTQY
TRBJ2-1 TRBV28 ASSFGGGNEQF
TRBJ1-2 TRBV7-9 ASSPHGGGNYGYT
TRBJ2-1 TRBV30 AWSVSLAGGQQF
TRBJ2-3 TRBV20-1 SARKTDTQY
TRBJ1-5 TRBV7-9 ASSLGRLGQPQH
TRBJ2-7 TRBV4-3 ASSPDGAGVDEQY
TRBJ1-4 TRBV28 ASSGDRVEKLF
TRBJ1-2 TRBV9 ASSVGQGNNYGYT
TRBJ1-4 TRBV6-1 ASIRAPNEKLF
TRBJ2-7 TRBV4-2 ASSQDQDPVGGQY
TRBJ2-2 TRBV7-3 ASRGTNTGELF
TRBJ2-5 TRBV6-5 ASSPGDLYQETQY
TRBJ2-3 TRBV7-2 ASSLDFTDTQY
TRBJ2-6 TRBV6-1 ASSVSSGANVLT
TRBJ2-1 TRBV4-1 ASSQDLRGEVKNEQF
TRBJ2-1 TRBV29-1 SATGFEQF
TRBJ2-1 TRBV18 ASSNTILDNEQF
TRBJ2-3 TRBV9 ASSVGYTQY